Below are 20 T cell receptor beta chains sequenced from a single sample in a study of OX40 agonist ivuxolimab in advanced cancers. Clones were sequenced by immunoSEQ multiplex PCR, and TCRdb holds only the in-frame ones, with some missing. The sample lists more than 55,000 clones; over 75% were seen once. The input for sequencing was CD4+ or CD8+ T cells sorted from blood, taken in a trial of the OX40 agonist ivuxolimab. The receptors stem from an adult with an advanced solid tumor such as melanoma, head and neck, liver or kidney cancer.

The chain combines TRBV5-1 with TRBJ1-1; D unresolved. CDR3 size: 15 residues. Germline CDR1 and CDR2: SGHRS and YFSETQ. Trimming shortened V by 3 bases and J by 4 bases, and 16 bases separated the two germline ends. CDR3 residues: CASSYRDGWGTEAFF. DNA for the CDR3: TGCGCCAGCAGCTACCGAGACGGCTGGGGCACTGAAGCTTTCTTT.

This chain joins TRBV2 and TRBJ2-1; 11 nucleotides line up with TRBD2. Germline lookup yields CDR1 SNHLY and CDR2 FYNNEI. This CDR3 has 16 amino acids. With 8 bases clipped from V and 2 bases from J, the junction kept 8 bases outside the gene matches. In DNA form, the CDR3 reads TGTGCCAGCCGCCCTGGGGGACTAGCGGCCTACAATGAGCAGTTCTTC. Its protein is CASRPGGLAAYNEQFF.

This clone appeared a single time. This chain links TRBV25-1 with TRBJ2-7, with TRBD2 identical over 9 bases. V dropped 6 bases and J dropped 5; count of bases not matched to a gene: 8. CDR1 is MGHDK, CDR2 SYGVNS, per germline. This CDR3 spans 14 amino acids. CDR3 residues: CASRASGDLDEQYF. The CDR3 bases are TGTGCCAGCAGGGCTAGCGGGGACCTCGACGAGCAGTACTTC.

This clone was seen more than once but under ten times. The chain links TRBV30 to TRBJ2-3; a weak D match, TRBD2 (6 bases). Germline V gene sequence: CDR1 GTSNPN, CDR2 SVGIG (reference sequence). This CDR3 contains 15 residues. V was pared by 3 bases and J by 4 bases, with 17 bases between. Here the CDR3 reads CAWRLGTLNSDTQYF. In nucleotides, the CDR3 is TGTGCCTGGAGGCTGGGGACTTTAAATTCAGATACGCAGTATTTT. Variable domain in full (rest from reference TRBV30 and TRBJ2-3): SQTIHQWPATLVQPVGSPLSLECTVEGTSNPNLYWYRQAAGRGLQLLFYSVGIGQISSEVPQNLSASRPQDRQFILSSKKLLLSDSGFYLCAWRLGTLNSDTQYFGPGTRLTVL.

For this clone: An end of the junction differs from the germline gene, which may be a read error. At the DNA level, this CDR3 is encoded by other sequences in the same sample as well. The chain employs TRBV7-9 and TRBJ2-5; TRBD1 agrees at 8 bases. Germline V gene data show CDR1 as SEHNR and CDR2 as FQNEAQ (reference sequence). The CDR3 sequence is 14 residues long. CDR3: CASSLAQGVETQYF. CDR3 nucleotide sequence: TGTGCCAGTAGCTTAGCACAGGGGGTTGAGACCCAGTACTTC.

The chain carries TRBV6-5 and TRBJ1-1; the D gene is possibly TRBD1 (5 bases). Germline assignment: CDR1 MNHEY and CDR2 SVGAGI. CDR3 length: 11 residues. The DNA of the CDR3 is TGTGCTGTACGGGGCCGAGGTGAAGCTTTCTTT. As protein: CAVRGRGEAFF.

The chain couples TRBV11-2 to TRBJ2-2, with 9 bases aligning to TRBD1. Trimming at V came to 9 bases and at J to 6 bases, leaving 5 bases not matched to a gene. CDR3 size: 13 residues. Germline V CDR1 and CDR2: SGHAT, FQNNGV. The CDR3 DNA follows: TGTGCCAGTCTTCGGGACAGGGCCGGGGAGCTGTTTTTT. This encodes CASLRDRAGELFF.

J is TRBJ2-3 and V is TRBV6-5; D perhaps matches TRBD2 (6 bases). V lost 2 bases and J 6 bases, leaving 12 bases between the germline ends. CDR3 size: 14 residues. The germline CDR1 and CDR2 sequences are MNHEY and SVGAGI. CDR3 DNA: TGTGCCAGCAGTTACGGTGGGACTGGGGATACGCAGTATTTT. Translating gives CASSYGGTGDTQYF.

The V gene is TRBV5-1, the J gene TRBJ2-1; TRBD1 aligns across 9 bases. The CDR3 contains 16 residues. Germline CDR1 and CDR2: SGHRS and YFSETQ. Trimming at V came to 4 bases and at J to 2 bases, leaving 7 bases not matched to a gene. This chain's CDR3 is CASSPGGTGTYNEQFF. The CDR3 DNA sequence: TGCGCCAGCAGCCCTGGGGGGACAGGGACCTACAATGAGCAGTTCTTC.

This clone was detected once. V is TRBV9 and J is TRBJ1-4; 11 bases are a match to TRBD1. The CDR3 is 17 amino acids. The junction had 9 bases not matched to a gene; V was cut back by 0 bases and J by 8 bases. The germline V gene has CDR1 SGDLS and CDR2 YYNGEE. The CDR3 region has the DNA TGTGCCAGCAGCGTAGATCCAGGACAGGGGGCGTACGAAAAACTGTTTTTT. Translated: CASSVDPGQGAYEKLFF.

The gene calls are TRBV28 and TRBJ1-2; maybe TRBD1 (5 bases). Trimming left V 3 bases short and J 3 bases short, with 11 bases between. The CDR3 covers 14 residues. Germline V lookup: CDR1 MDHEN, CDR2 SYDVKM. CDR3 loop: CASSLGGRDYGYTF. CDR3 coding DNA: TGTGCCAGCAGTTTGGGCGGCAGGGACTATGGCTACACCTTC.

The chain is built from TRBV19 and TRBJ2-7; 8 nucleotides align to TRBD2. V shed 4 bases, J shed 2 bases, and the junction held 7 bases outside the gene matches. Germline V CDR1 and CDR2: LNHDA, SQIVND (reference sequence). This CDR3 contains 15 residues. CDR3 region: CASSRGLAATYEQYF. The CDR3 DNA reads as TGTGCCAGTAGTAGAGGACTAGCTGCTACCTACGAGCAGTACTTC.

Written as DNA, the CDR3 is TGTGCCAGCAGCCCTATTGACAGGGCTAACACTGAAGCTTTCTTT. It encodes CASSPIDRANTEAFF. This chain joins TRBV7-9 and TRBJ1-1; 7 bases are a match to TRBD1. V gave up 5 bases and J gave up 2 bases; unmatched junction bases: 8. CDR1 is SEHNR, CDR2 FQNEAQ, per germline (reference sequence). This CDR3 has 15 residues.

CDR3 protein: CASSYSPGLQETQYF. CDR3 nucleotides: TGTGCCAGCAGTTACTCGCCGGGACTCCAAGAGACCCAGTACTTC. The genes are TRBV6-5 and TRBJ2-5; possibly TRBD2 for D (6 bases). Trimming took off 0 bases at V and 1 base at J, with 9 bases between the two ends. Germline-derived CDR1 and CDR2 are MNHEY and SVGAGI. This CDR3 comprises 15 residues.

The chain combines TRBV12-5 with TRBJ1-5, with 9 bases lining up with TRBD1. The CDR3 covers 16 residues. V lost 3 bases, J lost 3 bases, and 6 bases stayed unmatched. Germline V gives CDR1 LGHNT, CDR2 FRNRAP. The CDR3 region is CASGLRGQGPNQPQHF. The CDR3 DNA sequence: TGTGCTAGTGGTTTACGGGGACAGGGTCCCAATCAGCCCCAGCATTTT.

V and J are TRBV7-3 and TRBJ2-3; the match to TRBD2 covers 10 bases. With 5 bases clipped from V and 5 bases from J, the junction kept 4 bases outside the gene matches. Germline values: CDR1 SGHTA, CDR2 FQGTGA. This CDR3 has 14 residues. The CDR3 nucleotides are TGTGCCAGCAGCCTTGGGACTAGCGTAGATACGCAGTATTTT. As protein: CASSLGTSVDTQYF.

The chain couples TRBV6-1 to TRBJ2-2; 9 bases align to TRBD1. The CDR3 totals 19 residues. V shed 2 bases, J shed 8 bases, and the junction held 18 bases outside the gene matches. Germline CDR1 and CDR2: MNHNS and SASEGT. CDR3 amino acids: CASSELWGPGQGNRGELFF. As DNA, the CDR3 is TGTGCCAGCAGTGAATTATGGGGTCCGGGACAGGGCAACAGGGGGGAGCTGTTTTTT.

The rearrangement links TRBV28 to TRBJ2-5; TRBD2 might be the D (6 bases). V lost 6 bases to trimming and J lost 7 bases, with 21 bases between them. The germline V gene has CDR1 MDHEN and CDR2 SYDVKM. This CDR3 has 15 amino acids. CDR3 DNA sequence: TGTGCCAGCAGCCCTGGGGTGGAGGGTCGAGGGACCCAGTACTTC. Its translation is CASSPGVEGRGTQYF. Drawing the rest from reference TRBV28 and TRBJ2-5, the complete variable domain is DVKVTQSSRYLVKRTGEKVFLECVQDMDHENMFWYRQDPGLGLRLIYFSYDVKMKEKGDIPEGYSVSREKKERFSLILESASTNQTSMYLCASSPGVEGRGTQYFGPGTRLLVL.

This sequence joins TRBV14 and TRBJ2-7; TRBD2 aligns across 9 bases. Germline loops: CDR1 SGHDN, CDR2 FVKESK. V was clipped by 2 bases and J by 8 bases; unmatched bases: 4. The CDR3 totals 13 residues. CDR3 sequence reads: CASSQMSGGQQYF. CDR3 in DNA: TGTGCCAGCAGCCAAATGAGCGGGGGGCAGCAGTACTTC.

This clone was seen a single time. This rearrangement joins TRBV11-2 to TRBJ1-2; the D is unclear. With 5 bases removed from V and 8 bases from J, the gap between germline ends came to 9 bases. The CDR3 runs 11 residues. In germline, CDR1 is SGHAT, CDR2 FQNNGV. The CDR3: CASSLRRGYTF. CDR3 sequence (DNA): TGTGCCAGCAGCCTTCGGAGAGGCTACACCTTC. The complete variable domain, with remaining parts taken from reference TRBV11-2 and TRBJ1-2, reads EAGVAQSPRYKIIEKRQSVAFWCNPISGHATLYWYQQILGQGPKLLIQFQNNGVVDDSQLPKDRFSAERLKGVDSTLKIQPAKLEDSAVYLCASSLRRGYTFGSGTRLTVV.